What follows are 18 T cell receptor beta chains derived from one specimen sequenced in a study of blood T cell repertoires in COVID-19. Profiled with immunoSEQ multiplex PCR; TCRdb holds only in-frame clones, not every one. Among about 61,000 clones listed, 91% were seen once. The sequencing sample was made of peripheral blood. All receptors come from a human donor in a cohort sampled during active COVID-19.

The J gene is TRBJ2-3, the V gene TRBV7-9, with 10 bases lining up with TRBD2. V was pared by 5 bases and J by 3 bases, with 5 bases of the junction left unmatched. The CDR3 is 15 amino acids. Germline assignment: CDR1 SEHNR and CDR2 FQNEAQ (reference sequence). The CDR3 DNA follows: TGTGCCAGCAGCAGGGGACTAGCGAAGACAGATACGCAGTATTTT. Residues: CASSRGLAKTDTQYF. The whole variable domain, filled in from reference TRBV7-9 and TRBJ2-3, reads DTGVSQNPRHKITKRGQNVTFRCDPISEHNRLYWYRQTLGQGPEFLTYFQNEAQLEKSRLLSDRFSAERPKGSFSTLEIQRTEQGDSAMYLCASSRGLAKTDTQYFGPGTRLTVL.

The CDR3 protein is CASSMQGAGQPQHF. In DNA form, the CDR3 reads TGTGCCAGTAGTATGCAGGGGGCGGGTCAGCCCCAGCATTTT. The rearrangement joins TRBV19 to TRBJ1-5; 8 nucleotides align to TRBD1. Germline assignment: CDR1 LNHDA and CDR2 SQIVND (reference sequence). The CDR3 totals 14 residues. The J segment lost 6 bases and the V segment lost 3 bases, leaving 4 bases of the junction unmatched.

The chain employs TRBV19 and TRBJ2-6; D is unresolved. From germline, CDR1 is LNHDA and CDR2 SQIVND (reference sequence). The length of the CDR3 is 17 residues. Deletions cut 3 bases from V and 2 bases from J, with 14 bases between. The CDR3 region has the DNA TGTGCCAGTAGTATCGACCATCGGGTAGCTGGGGCCAACGTCCTGACTTTC. It is translated as CASSIDHRVAGANVLTF.

V gene TRBV4-2 combines with J gene TRBJ1-4; TRBD1 agrees at 9 bases. V gave up 1 base and J gave up 2 bases; unmatched junction bases: 5. The CDR3 sequence is 17 residues long. Germline V CDR1 and CDR2: LGHNA, YNFKEQ. CDR3 sequence reads: CASSQAGTGFTNEKLFF. For the CDR3, the DNA is TGTGCCAGCAGCCAAGCCGGGACAGGGTTCACTAATGAAAAACTGTTTTTT.

The V call is TRBV30, the J call TRBJ2-7; 11 bases fit TRBD2. The CDR3 covers 15 residues. CDR1 and CDR2 (germline): GTSNPN, SVGIG (reference sequence). V shed 5 bases and J 1 base; nucleotides not matched to a gene: 7. The CDR3 DNA is TGTGCCTGGTCCCTAGCGGGGGGCCTATCCTACGAGCAGTACTTC. Protein product: CAWSLAGGLSYEQYF.

The rearrangement links TRBV11-2 to TRBJ2-3; D not resolved. Between the trimmed V and J ends, which lost 3 bases and 4 bases, there was a span of 17 bases. The CDR3 has 16 amino acids. Germline CDR1 and CDR2: SGHAT and FQNNGV. The CDR3 reads CASSFSAIRRADTQYF. The DNA of the CDR3 is TGTGCCAGCAGCTTTTCGGCGATACGGAGAGCAGATACGCAGTATTTT.

The chain links TRBV19 to TRBJ2-1; 8 nucleotides line up with TRBD1. Trimming took 5 bases from V and 4 from J; bases not matched to a gene: 7. The CDR3 totals 15 residues. Germline V gene sequence: CDR1 LNHDA, CDR2 SQIVND (reference sequence). CDR3: CASSHWTGTYNEQFF. The CDR3 nucleotides read TGTGCCAGTAGTCACTGGACAGGGACGTACAATGAGCAGTTCTTC.

V is TRBV5-1 and J is TRBJ2-7; D is perhaps TRBD1 (6 bases). Germline lookup yields CDR1 SGHRS and CDR2 YFSETQ. The V end was cut by 0 bases, the J end by 2 bases, with 12 bases between. The CDR3 is 15 residues long. CDR3: CASSLEPQGTYEQYF. The CDR3 nucleotides are TGCGCCAGCAGCTTGGAACCACAGGGAACCTACGAGCAGTACTTC.

The V and J genes are TRBV7-9 and TRBJ1-4; D gene ambiguous. This CDR3 region has 15 residues. Germline V lookup: CDR1 SEHNR, CDR2 FQNEAQ (reference sequence). Trimming removed 2 bases at V and 6 bases at J, with 13 bases between. The CDR3 loop is CASSLIRTRDEKLFF. The CDR3 nucleotides are TGTGCCAGCAGCTTAATTCGGACGCGGGATGAAAAACTGTTTTTT.

The gene calls are TRBV18 and TRBJ2-3; D gene uncertain. The V gene's germline CDR1 is KGHSH and CDR2 LQKENI. The CDR3 totals 15 residues. The V and J ends lost 0 bases and 5 bases respectively, with 12 bases between them. Here the CDR3 reads CASSPPTEPGDTQYF. The CDR3 DNA follows: TGTGCCAGCTCACCACCGACGGAGCCGGGAGATACGCAGTATTTT.

This chain uses TRBV6-5 with TRBJ2-1; 8 nucleotides line up with TRBD2. CDR1 and CDR2 from the germline V gene are MNHEY and SVGAGI. J lost 8 bases, V lost 7 bases, and 10 bases had no gene match. The CDR3 runs 14 residues. As DNA, the CDR3 is TGTGCCAGCACCGCGACTAGCGAGTCTTATGAGCAGTTCTTC. Its translation is CASTATSESYEQFF.

This clone was seen once. The chain uses TRBV7-3 and TRBJ2-6; 9 bases match TRBD1. Germline V gene lookup returns CDR1 SGHTA and CDR2 FQGTGA. There are 16 residues in the CDR3. With 6 bases clipped from V and 3 bases from J, the junction kept 6 bases outside the gene matches. The CDR3 region has the DNA TGTGCCAGCAGGCCCGACAGGGGGTATGGGGCCAACGTCCTGACTTTC. As protein: CASRPDRGYGANVLTF.

The chain links TRBV24-1 to TRBJ2-7; maybe TRBD1 (5 bases). CDR1 and CDR2 from the germline V gene are KGHDR and SFDVKD. Trimming pared 8 bases from V and 6 bases from J, leaving 19 bases between. The CDR3 runs to 14 residues. The CDR3 is CATTPFSGACEQYF. CDR3 sequence (DNA): TGTGCCACCACCCCCTTTTCTGGGGCCTGCGAGCAGTACTTC.

The chain links TRBV11-2 to TRBJ2-1, with D possibly TRBD1 on 5 matching bases. CDR3 length equals 16 residues. With 5 bases removed from V and 1 base from J, the gap between germline ends came to 15 bases. The germline V gene has CDR1 SGHAT and CDR2 FQNNGV. CDR3 bases: TGTGCCAGCAGCCACGGCAGGGTTGCGTCCTACAATGAGCAGTTCTTC. It is translated as CASSHGRVASYNEQFF.

The rearrangement uses TRBV5-4 and TRBJ2-1; TRBD2 is a possible D gene (6 bases). In germline, CDR1 is SGHNT, CDR2 YYREEE (reference sequence). V was clipped by 6 bases and J by 2 bases, with 18 bases between them. The CDR3 length is 16 residues. The CDR3 loop reads CASMSGGSVTYNEQFF. CDR3 nucleotide sequence: TGTGCCAGCATGAGTGGGGGGTCCGTCACCTACAATGAGCAGTTCTTC.

This chain connects TRBV6-2 or TRBV6-3 to TRBJ2-7, with TRBD1 matching over 7 bases. Germline values: CDR1 MNHEY, CDR2 SVGEGT. The CDR3 length is 14 residues. The V gene end was trimmed by 4 bases and the J gene end by 5 bases; junction bases not matched to a gene: 8. The CDR3 loop is CASSSRQGRDEQYF. The CDR3 bases are TGTGCCAGCAGTTCCAGACAGGGTAGGGACGAGCAGTACTTC.

This clone was counted once. The chain uses TRBV10-1 and TRBJ2-7; 9 bases match TRBD1. This CDR3 has 14 amino acids. V lost 6 bases, J lost 2 bases, and 5 bases stayed unmatched. Germline CDR1 WNHNN, CDR2 SYGVQD (reference sequence). The CDR3 here is CASSPGTGTYEQYF. CDR3 nucleotide sequence: TGCGCCAGCAGCCCCGGGACAGGGACCTACGAGCAGTACTTC.

The chain has TRBV7-6 and TRBJ1-2; TRBD1 aligns across 9 bases. Trimming removed 6 bases from V and 4 bases from J; junction bases left unmatched: 18. The CDR3 consists of 18 residues. Germline lookup yields CDR1 SGHVS and CDR2 FNYEAQ. As DNA, the CDR3 is TGTGCCAGCAGACCAACAGGGGGCGAAAAACGTGGGATCTATGGCTACACCTTC. Translated: CASRPTGGEKRGIYGYTF.